This T cell receptor beta chain is from a study of blood T cell repertoires in COVID-19. Whole-study context: Both acute and convalescent COVID-19 samples were obtained from the United States, Italy and Spain.

Participants were aged about 18 to 95 years, lived in over 20 US areas, and enrolled virtually. Clinical histories supplied by participants themselves formed the basis of cohort assignment. J gave up 5 bases and V 4 bases, and 2 bases lay outside the gene matches. The V gene's germline CDR1 is MNHEY and CDR2 SVGAGI. The CDR3 contains 13 residues. In the authors' workflow: Amplification from reference gene primers served as the basis for estimated nucleated cell counts. Using immunoSEQ multiplex PCR, the repertoire was profiled, and TCRdb retains in-frame clones only, with some absent. D and trimming come from the DNA, and the V and J calls and clone size come from that table. The repertoire holds around 400,000 clones, with roughly 88% as singletons.

The sequenced material came from PBMCs or T cells enriched from blood (not recorded which). This chain uses TRBV6-5 with TRBJ1-2, with 9 bases aligning to TRBD1. This TCR came from a woman under 30 who had been exposed to COVID-19. The CDR3 nucleotides are TGTGCCAGCAGTTTGGACAGGGGATATGGCTACACCTTC. It yields the protein CASSLDRGYGYTF.